Listed here are 30 T cell receptor beta chains from one sample, sequenced in a study of early T cells in non-severe SARS-CoV-2 infection. MiXCR was run by TCRdb on the 5' RACE reads, yielding one entry per CDR3 protein. The sample holds roughly 34,000 distinct CDR3 sequences; around 6.9% are singletons and the top ten take about 12%. Sequenced here: whole blood, sampled at baseline. The origin of the receptors is an adult who was a healthcare worker with PCR-confirmed SARS-CoV-2 infection or an uninfected control (not recorded which).

This clonotype showed up many times. The V gene is TRBV6-5, the J gene TRBJ2-7, with TRBD2 matching over 7 bases. Germline CDR1 MNHEY, CDR2 SVGAGI. There are 16 residues in the CDR3. Losses at the gene ends were 7 bases for V and 4 bases for J; bases not matched to a gene: 16. CDR3 in amino acids: CASIALGVAGSYEQYF. The CDR3, as DNA: TGTGCCAGCATCGCACTAGGAGTAGCGGGCTCATACGAGCAGTACTTC.

This clonotype was counted ten times or more. This chain links TRBV11-2 with TRBJ2-5, with 8 bases that match TRBD1. CDR1 and CDR2 (germline): SGHAT, FQNNGV. There are 15 residues in the CDR3. Trimming at V came to 5 bases and at J to 5 bases, leaving 10 bases not matched to a gene. CDR3 in amino acids: CASSPRQGLGETQYF. The CDR3 bases are TGTGCCAGCAGCCCCAGACAGGGGTTGGGGGAGACCCAGTACTTC.

This clonotype showed up just a few times. V gene TRBV5-1 combines with J gene TRBJ2-4; D possibly corresponds to TRBD2 (5 bases). V was trimmed by 4 bases and J by 6 bases, leaving 14 bases between them. The germline V gene encodes CDR1 SGHRS and CDR2 YFSETQ. The CDR3 runs 14 residues. CDR3: CASSQNSETNIQYF. Written as DNA, the CDR3 is TGCGCCAGCAGCCAAAATAGCGAAACAAACATTCAGTACTTC.

In its sample, this clonotype was seen many times. V gene TRBV7-9 combines with J gene TRBJ1-4; D remains unclear. The CDR3 loop spans 15 amino acids. Trimming took 1 base from V and 8 from J, leaving 14 bases between them. From germline, CDR1 is SEHNR and CDR2 FQNEAQ (reference sequence). Here the CDR3 reads CASSLDGSWAEKLFF. The CDR3, as DNA: TGTGCCAGCAGCTTAGATGGCAGCTGGGCAGAAAAACTGTTTTTT.

V and J are TRBV7-8 and TRBJ2-1; D uncertain. The CDR3 covers 16 residues. The V end was cut by 2 bases, the J end by 9 bases, with 20 bases between. Germline CDR1 SGHVS, CDR2 FQNEAQ. CDR3 sequence: CASSLRTRIMSVEQFF. The CDR3 DNA reads TGTGCCAGCAGCTTACGTACACGGATCATGTCTGTTGAGCAGTTCTTC. Looking up the rest from reference TRBV7-8 and TRBJ2-1 gives the full variable domain: GAGVSQSPRYKVAKRGQDVALRCDPISGHVSLFWYQQALGQGPEFLTYFQNEAQLDKSGLPSDRFFAERPEGSVSTLKIQRTQQEDSAVYLCASSLRTRIMSVEQFFGPGTRLTVL.

This clonotype turned up a few times. The gene calls are TRBV6-2 or TRBV6-3 and TRBJ2-7, with D hard to call. V shed 2 bases and J shed 2 bases, with 13 bases lying between them. The CDR3 runs to 15 residues. Germline-derived CDR1 and CDR2 are MNHEY and SVGEGT. This chain's CDR3 is CASSYGVSGTYEQYV. CDR3 nucleotides: TGTGCCAGCAGTTACGGCGTGTCGGGTACCTACGAGCAGTACGTC.

The table lists this clonotype with a few counts. The chain joins TRBV2 to TRBJ2-7, with a possible D match to TRBD2 (6 bases). The V gene's germline CDR1 is SNHLY and CDR2 FYNNEI. CDR3 length: 17 amino acids. Trimming shortened V by 9 bases and J by 3 bases, and 27 bases separated the two germline ends. The DNA of the CDR3 is TGTGCCAGTCCCCCGGCGTGGGAGGCCGAAAATTTCTACGAGCAGTACGTC. Amino acid sequence: CASPPAWEAENFYEQYV.

V is TRBV7-9 and J is TRBJ1-1, with D perhaps matching TRBD1 (5 bases). The V gene lost 5 bases and the J gene lost 0 bases, with 13 bases spanning the gap. The CDR3 sequence is 15 residues long. From germline, CDR1 is SEHNR and CDR2 FQNEAQ (reference sequence). For the CDR3, the DNA is TGTGCCAGCAGCCCTGGGGGTCAATTGAACACTGAAGCTTTCTTT. Translating gives CASSPGGQLNTEAFF.

A few counts support this clonotype. The chain is built from TRBV3-1 and TRBJ1-1, with D unclear. CDR1 LGHDT and CDR2 YNNKEL come from the germline V gene (reference sequence). The CDR3 runs to 15 residues. Trimming removed 0 bases from V and 4 bases from J, with 12 bases in between. CDR3 loop: CASSQEVLLGTEAFF. CDR3 in DNA: TGTGCCAGCAGCCAAGAGGTGCTTTTGGGCACTGAAGCTTTCTTT.

This clonotype was observed a handful of times. The chain has TRBV27 and TRBJ1-1, with 7 bases that match TRBD1. This CDR3 contains 13 residues. Losses at the gene ends were 5 bases for V and 8 bases for J; bases not matched to a gene: 8. Per germline, CDR1 MNHEY and CDR2 SMNVEV (reference sequence). The CDR3 bases are TGTGCCAGCAGTATATATTCGACAGGGGAAGCTTTCTTT. Encoded protein: CASSIYSTGEAFF.

Only a few counts were recorded for this clonotype. The CDR3 is CASSLDADTQYF. The CDR3, as DNA: TGTGCCAGCAGCCTAGACGCAGATACGCAGTATTTT. The gene calls are TRBV7-2 and TRBJ2-3; no firm D call. Germline CDR1 and CDR2: SGHTA and FQGNSA. Trimming pared 5 bases from V and 4 bases from J, leaving 7 bases between. CDR3 length: 12 residues.

This clonotype was picked up a small number of times. J is TRBJ2-1 and V is TRBV24-1; TRBD1 aligns across 10 bases. The V segment lost 5 bases and the J segment 8 bases; nucleotides outside the gene matches: 5. Germline V gives CDR1 KGHDR, CDR2 SFDVKD. This CDR3 contains 14 residues. The chain's CDR3 is CATSAGTGAHEQFF. DNA for the CDR3: TGTGCCACCAGTGCCGGGACAGGGGCGCATGAGCAGTTCTTC.

This clonotype was found a few times. The V and J genes are TRBV29-1 and TRBJ2-1; D ambiguous. V was shortened by 8 bases and J by 5 bases, with 13 bases between the two germline ends. Germline CDR1 reads SQVTM; CDR2 reads ANQGSEA. This CDR3 comprises 12 residues. The CDR3 reads CSIRLAHNEQFF. In nucleotides, the CDR3 is TGCAGCATCCGACTCGCCCACAATGAGCAGTTCTTC.

In this sample, this clonotype turned up many times. This chain connects TRBV19 to TRBJ2-3; no reliable D call. This CDR3 spans 13 amino acids. V was pared by 5 bases and J by 4 bases, with 10 bases between. Germline CDR1 and CDR2: LNHDA and SQIVND (reference sequence). The CDR3: CASSLGAPDTQYF. The CDR3 nucleotides are TGTGCCAGTAGTCTCGGTGCGCCAGATACGCAGTATTTT.

The chain carries TRBV6-2 or TRBV6-3 and TRBJ2-5, with D possibly matching TRBD2 (6 bases). V lost 10 bases, J lost 2 bases, and 14 bases lay in between. CDR1 and CDR2 (germline): MNHEY, SVGEGT. CDR3 length: 13 amino acids. CDR3 DNA: TGTGCCACCCTACTAGCAGGTCAAGAGACCCAGTACTTC. It specifies CATLLAGQETQYF.

In regard to this clonotype: A much larger clone differs from this one at a single base, so this may be a read error. The genes are TRBV5-1 and TRBJ2-3; 10 nucleotides line up with TRBD1. The CDR3 sequence is 15 residues long. Germline V CDR1 and CDR2: SGHRS, YFSETQ. The CDR3 DNA sequence: TGCGCCGGCAGCTTTGGGGACAGGGGAGGTGATACGCAGTATTTT. It is translated as CAGSFGDRGGDTQYF.

The V call is TRBV4-2, the J call TRBJ2-1, with D perhaps given as TRBD1 or TRBD2 (5 bases each). V shed 2 bases and J shed 3 bases, with 17 bases lying between them. This CDR3 has 17 amino acids. Per germline, CDR1 LGHNA and CDR2 YNFKEQ. The CDR3 DNA follows: TGTGCCAGCAGCCAAAGCACAACCGGGACCCTCTACAATGAGCAGTTCTTC. It encodes CASSQSTTGTLYNEQFF.

Only a few counts were recorded for this clonotype. V is TRBV12-3 or TRBV12-4 and J is TRBJ2-1; 8 bases align to TRBD2. The CDR3 totals 13 residues. The V segment lost 4 bases and the J segment 9 bases; nucleotides outside the gene matches: 5. The CDR3 bases are TGTGCCAGCAGTTCTTTAGCGGGATTTGAGCAGTTCTTC. Encoded protein: CASSSLAGFEQFF.

Many counts were recorded for this clonotype. The chain carries TRBV11-3 and TRBJ2-3; 9 nucleotides align to TRBD2. Losses at the gene ends were 0 bases for V and 10 bases for J; bases not matched to a gene: 8. CDR1 and CDR2 (germline): SGHNT, YENEEA. CDR3 length: 15 amino acids. CDR3 bases: TGTGCCAGCAGCTTAGAAGCGGGAGGCACCCAGGCGCAGTATTTT. Protein product: CASSLEAGGTQAQYF.

The chain links TRBV5-8 to TRBJ1-2; 7 positions agree with TRBD1. Germline V gives CDR1 SGHTS, CDR2 YDEGEE. The CDR3 loop spans 15 amino acids. Unmatched junction bases numbered 10, after V lost 4 bases and J lost 4 bases. DNA of the CDR3: TGTGCCAGCAGCCCTGGGGAGGGGGCTCTCTATGGCTACACCTTC. Translating gives CASSPGEGALYGYTF. The variable domain in full, with the rest retrieved from reference TRBV5-8 and TRBJ1-2, is EAGVTQSPTHLIKTRGQQATLRCSPISGHTSVYWYQQALGLGLQFLLWYDEGEERNRGNFPPRFSGRQFPNYSSELNVNALELEDSALYLCASSPGEGALYGYTFGSGTRLTVV.

This clonotype turned up a few times. The chain has TRBV24-1 and TRBJ2-7; D unclear. The V gene's germline CDR1 is KGHDR and CDR2 SFDVKD. Trimming left V 0 bases short and J 1 base short, with 9 bases between. The CDR3 extends over 15 amino acids. The CDR3 spells CATSDLDRRSYEQYF. The CDR3 DNA reads as TGTGCCACCAGTGATTTGGATAGGCGGTCCTACGAGCAGTACTTC.

The DNA of the CDR3 is TGTGCCAGCAGCTCCGGGGTTGGGGACGAGCAGTACTTC. This codes for CASSSGVGDEQYF. This chain connects TRBV7-6 to TRBJ2-7; possible D gene TRBD2, 5 bases. V lost 4 bases and J lost 5, with 12 bases in between. Germline V gives CDR1 SGHVS, CDR2 FNYEAQ. CDR3 length: 13 amino acids.

Ten or more counts support this clonotype. This chain joins TRBV29-1 and TRBJ2-7, with 7 bases identical to TRBD2. Germline CDR1 reads SQVTM; CDR2 reads ANQGSEA. After removal of 4 bases from V and 5 bases from J, the junction contained 14 bases not matched to a gene. This CDR3 region has 15 residues. CDR3 bases: TGCAGCGTTGTTGTGCGCGGGAGAAATAGGGACGAGCAGTACGTC. This encodes CSVVVRGRNRDEQYV.

By share of the sample, this clonotype is large (0.1 to 1%). The chain uses TRBV4-3 and TRBJ1-2, with D maybe TRBD1 (6 bases). This CDR3 spans 15 amino acids. Between the trimmed V and J ends, which lost 4 bases and 0 bases, there was a span of 12 bases. Germline loops: CDR1 LGHNA, CDR2 YSLEER. The CDR3 sequence is CASSPATGTNYGYTF. CDR3 nucleotide sequence: TGCGCCAGCAGCCCCGCGACAGGTACTAACTATGGCTACACCTTC.

This clonotype showed up many times. The CDR3 reads CASSQGSDTQYF. The CDR3 DNA reads TGCGCCAGCAGCCAAGGGTCAGATACGCAGTATTTT. This chain joins TRBV4-3 and TRBJ2-3, with unresolved D. The CDR3 runs to 12 residues. V lost 1 base and J lost 4, with 3 bases in between. Germline V CDR1 and CDR2: LGHNA, YSLEER.

The V and J genes are TRBV20-1 and TRBJ2-7, with D possibly matching TRBD1 (6 bases). V lost 0 bases and J lost 4, with 13 bases in between. The CDR3 runs to 14 residues. Germline assignment: CDR1 DFQATT and CDR2 SNEGSKA (reference sequence). CDR3 DNA sequence: TGCAGTGCTAGAGACCAGGGGACGGGATACGAGCAGTACTTC. Translated: CSARDQGTGYEQYF.

V usage is TRBV6-2 or TRBV6-3 and J usage is TRBJ2-3; D tentatively fits TRBD1 or TRBD2 (5 bases each). This CDR3 comprises 16 residues. Trimming stripped 7 bases from V and 2 bases from J, with 19 bases between. The V gene's germline CDR1 is MNHEY and CDR2 SVGEGT. CDR3 bases: TGTGCCAGCACCCTAGGCTGGGGGAAAGACACAGATACGCAGTATTTT. This translates into CASTLGWGKDTDTQYF.

This clonotype occurred many times. Written as DNA, the CDR3 is TGTGCCAGCATGCCGACCCTTGACAGGGGGCCTAGCAATCAGCCCCAGCATTTT. Encoded protein: CASMPTLDRGPSNQPQHF. The chain employs TRBV2 and TRBJ1-5, with TRBD1 matching over 10 bases. The CDR3 sequence is 18 residues long. Germline CDR1 reads SNHLY; CDR2 reads FYNNEI. Losses at the gene ends were 7 bases for V and 0 bases for J; bases not matched to a gene: 12.

V is TRBV6-5 and J is TRBJ1-1; 7 bases agree with TRBD1. This CDR3 has 16 amino acids. The V segment lost 2 bases and the J segment 1 base; nucleotides outside the gene matches: 7. The germline V gene encodes CDR1 MNHEY and CDR2 SVGAGI. The CDR3 loop reads CASSYRRWTGNTEAFF. In DNA form, the CDR3 reads TGTGCCAGCAGTTACCGCCGTTGGACAGGGAACACTGAAGCTTTCTTT.

The V and J genes are TRBV7-9 and TRBJ2-4, with D perhaps TRBD1 (6 bases). The germline V gene has CDR1 SEHNR and CDR2 FQNEAQ (reference sequence). V was shortened by 8 bases and J by 1 base, with 12 bases between the two germline ends. This CDR3 has 14 residues. The DNA of the CDR3 is TGTGCCAGCGGGACATCCTCGGCCAAAAACATTCAGTACTTC. Translated: CASGTSSAKNIQYF.